The sequence of this T cell receptor beta chain was determined in a study of Ad26.COV2.S vaccination and SARS-CoV-2 variants. Study findings and constraints: Spike-specific TCR breadth was greater in vaccine than placebo recipients. Marked by substantial breadth, spike-specific CD8+ and CD4+ T cell responses were reportedly seen after vaccination. Whether participants received vaccine or placebo, their non-spike TCR breadth was similar. Possible underestimation of total T cell responses by the TCR breadth and depth analyses was noted.

In the case of this clone: Antigen specificity is unknown.

Libraries were prepared by immunoSEQ multiplex PCR; TCRdb keeps only in-frame clonotypes and omits some of them. The repertoire consists of under 95,000 clones, with approximately 77% occurring once and the leading ten covering 15% to 20%. The source of this sequence is a human donor who had recovered from COVID-19. Specimen: peripheral blood, collected after recovery from COVID-19.

The chain's CDR3 is CASSFSGVEPQHF. DNA of the CDR3: TGTGCCAGCAGTTTTTCGGGGGTAGAGCCCCAGCATTTT. V is TRBV28 and J is TRBJ1-5; a possible D gene is TRBD1 (5 bases). V was pared by 3 bases and J by 8 bases, with 11 bases between. The CDR3 extends over 13 amino acids. The germline V gene encodes CDR1 MDHEN and CDR2 SYDVKM.